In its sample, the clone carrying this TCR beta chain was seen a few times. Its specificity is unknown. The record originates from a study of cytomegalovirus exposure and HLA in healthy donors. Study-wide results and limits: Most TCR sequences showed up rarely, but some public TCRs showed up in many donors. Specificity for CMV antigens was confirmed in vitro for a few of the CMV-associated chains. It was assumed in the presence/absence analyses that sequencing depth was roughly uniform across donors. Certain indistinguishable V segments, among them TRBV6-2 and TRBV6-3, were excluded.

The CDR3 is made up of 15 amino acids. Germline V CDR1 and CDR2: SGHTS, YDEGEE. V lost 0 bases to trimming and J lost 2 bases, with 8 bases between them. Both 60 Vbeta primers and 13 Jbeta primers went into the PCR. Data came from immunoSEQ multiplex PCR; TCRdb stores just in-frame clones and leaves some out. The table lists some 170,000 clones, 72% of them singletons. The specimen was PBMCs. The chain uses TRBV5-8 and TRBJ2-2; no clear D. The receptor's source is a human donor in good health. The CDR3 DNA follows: TGTGCCAGCAGCTTGGCCACAGTAAACACCGGGGAGCTGTTTTTT. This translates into CASSLATVNTGELFF. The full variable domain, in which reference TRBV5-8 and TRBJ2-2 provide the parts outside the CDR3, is EAGVTQSPTHLIKTRGQQATLRCSPISGHTSVYWYQQALGLGLQFLLWYDEGEERNRGNFPPRFSGRQFPNYSSELNVNALELEDSALYLCASSLATVNTGELFFGEGSRLTVL.